This T cell receptor beta chain was sequenced during a study of T cells after yellow fever vaccination (dated by TCRdb to about 2019). In the study overall: Libraries from fractions with low cell numbers were prepared with the SMART-Seq v4 Ultra Low Input RNA kit. Bulk TCR alpha and beta repertoires were sequenced longitudinally to track T-cell clones before and after primary and booster YFV17D yellow fever vaccination. Two healthy male donors, one aged 18 to 29 and one aged 30 to 39 years, were included in the cohort. Blood was collected at multiple timepoints before and after primary and secondary immunization, and bulk PBMC replicates and cell subsets were isolated.

Sample treatment or condition, as interpreted from the label and publication: live attenuated yellow fever vaccine strain. At each blood-draw timepoint, two biological replicates of bulk PBMCs were collected. PBMCs were isolated from peripheral blood using a standard Ficoll-Paque protocol. TriZol was used to extract RNA from bulk PBMCs, CD4 and CD8 fractions, and dextramer-positive and dextramer-negative fractions. This clonotype was seen at least ten times. Which antigen it targets is not known. No much larger clone is present one base from it, and per-base qualities are unavailable. Based on the germline V gene, the CDR1 and CDR2 sequences are MDHEN and SYDVKM. V lost 3 bases and J lost 2 bases, and the count of bases not matched to a germline gene is 5. The CDR3 goes from the cysteine to the phenylalanine over 17 residues. The kept DNA is CDR3 alone, 51 bases in frame from the first base. Broader findings and caveats from the paper: Most clones expanded after primary vaccination were re-detected after the booster (almost 97% of CD4 and more than 70% of CD8), suggesting broad memory maintenance. The secondary T-cell response was found to be weaker but faster than the primary response, with a peak reached on day 5 rather than on day 15. Only two donors were included in the study, so the extent to which the findings can be generalized is limited. A small share of clonotypes occurred in both CD4 and CD8 compartments, likely arising from convergent recombination. FACS-sorted repertoires could contain abundant contaminating clonotypes from the bulk population, so computational filtering was required.

TCR cDNA was synthesized by 5'RACE template switching, which introduced a universal primer site and unique molecular identifiers. Priming for cDNA synthesis came from both the TCR alpha and TCR beta constant segments. Two PCR steps were used to amplify libraries, with sample barcodes and sequencing adapters being added in the second step. Libraries were sequenced on Illumina HiSeq 2500 (2x100 bp) or NovaSeq (2x150 bp). Per the original workflow: MIGEC handled demultiplexing of reads and collapsing into UMI consensus sequences, while MiXCR performed V(D)J alignment. Vaccine-responding clonotypes were identified with edgeR using replicate PBMC samples, with FDR below 0.01 and a log2 fold change above 5 up to day 15 being required. Each bulk clonotype received a CD4 or CD8 identity based on whether the sequenced CD4 or CD8 repertoire contained that clonotype at higher abundance. TCRdb reran the public reads through fastp at Q25 and MiXCR, keeping productive beta chains. Rows merge per CDR3 protein into single entries with the most common DNA and genes. TCRdb assigned the V and J calls; the authors' analysis was not used. The sample yields some 600,000 distinct CDR3 sequences; 9% to 15% were counted once. The leading ten clones occupy under 15% of the sample.

The rearranged chain carries TRBV28 and TRBJ2-3, and TRBD2 matches 13 of the central bases. Material: PBMCs, obtained on the day of the yellow fever booster vaccination. This clonotype was sampled from a man aged 25 to 45 who received the YFV17D yellow fever vaccine. The encoded CDR3 is CASSFPGLAGLTDTQYF. The nucleotide sequence reads as follows: TGTGCCAGCAGTTTTCCGGGACTAGCGGGGCTCACAGATACGCAGTATTTT.